The entry that follows covers one T cell receptor (beta chain) sequence. There are a few counts of this clone. What antigen it recognizes has not been identified. No much larger clonotype is one base removed from it; base qualities were not supplied. This sample stems from a study of PD-L1 blockade in urothelial cancer (dated by TCRdb to about 2017). Background on the whole study: All patients started therapy in about 2014 and received atezolizumab 1,200 mg intravenously every 3 weeks. About 90% of the roughly 30 patients were identified as males with urothelial cancer of bladder origin, and a prior smoking history was reported by 18 of 29 patients. An ECOG performance status of 0 or 1 was recorded for the patients, and 0 to 3 prior chemotherapy regimens had been received by the patients. Blood samples were analyzed at two time points: 3 weeks after treatment start (second dose) and 6 weeks after treatment start. Blood samples yielded a median of roughly 140,000 T cells and tens of thousands of unique TCRs, with median clonality around 0.083. Somatic, immune and clinical correlates of response to PD-L1 blockade with atezolizumab in urothelial cancer were the focus of an exploratory multi-omic analysis. TCR sequencing covered pretreatment tumor samples and matched, serially collected peripheral blood taken before and after atezolizumab treatment. Durable clinical benefit was defined as a progression-free survival longer than 6 months, and TCR features were additionally tested against progression-free survival and overall survival. In the same patients who had TCR sequencing, pretreatment tumors also underwent whole exome sequencing and RNA sequencing. Roughly 10 patients achieved durable clinical benefit and about 19 did not. Pretreatment blood TCR-seq was available for about 27 patients, at least one posttreatment blood collection was obtained for about 24 patients, and tumor TCR-seq was available for about 24 patients.

Explained via the paper, the time point label denotes: pretreatment peripheral blood. A total of under 35 patients with locally advanced or metastatic urothelial carcinoma, treated at Memorial Sloan Kettering on a trial protocol, made up the cohort. Peripheral blood mononuclear cells were collected pretreatment and during treatment, with between 1 and 8 total time points per patient. The Qiagen DNeasy Blood extraction kit was used to purify genomic DNA from total PBMCs and tumor samples. PBMCs were collected pretreatment and during treatment and were isolated and stored as previously described. Via the germline V gene (reference sequence), CDR1 is MNHEY and CDR2 SMNVEV. From the cysteine through the phenylalanine, the CDR3 covers 13 amino acids. Only the CDR3 part of the read is kept: 39 bases, read in frame from the first base. Trimmed from V: 5 bases; trimmed from J: 5 bases; junction bases lacking a gene match: 5.

Here is what the overall study found, with its caveats: At 3 weeks after the start of treatment, tumor-associated TCR clones in peripheral blood had expanded more in patients with durable benefit (n ≈ 20, p = 0.022). Because the sample size was small (n of about 30) and many of the analyses were exploratory, the results are meant to be hypothesis-generating. Improved progression-free and overall survival was found to be associated with pretreatment peripheral blood TCR clonality below the median.

Synthetic TCR analog templates were spiked into each PCR to estimate absolute template abundance from read counts. Using the immunoSEQ assay, TCRbeta CDR3 regions were amplified from genomic DNA with bias-controlled V and J gene primers. Rearranged TCRbeta segments were sequenced at approximately 20X coverage. The paper's data handling went like this. Sequencing errors were corrected by clustering and CDR3s were annotated against IMGT to assign V, D and J genes. Only productive TCRbeta rearrangements were used in downstream analyses, excluding out-of-frame or stop-codon sequences. To compute clonality, Shannon entropy was normalized by the log of the number of unique productive sequences and then subtracted from one. Clones differing between time points or between blood and tumor were identified by Fisher's exact test with Benjamini-Hochberg correction at adjusted p below 0.01. TCRdb holds this immuneACCESS table with in-frame rearrangements only. Some clones are missing; in checked studies, unresolved V genes explain under half, and the rest has no known cause. V, J and clone size were drawn from that table, and D and trimming were deduced from the DNA. Here the sample has about 50,000 clones; around 79% occur a single time. The ten largest clones capture approximately 3.7% of the sample.

This receptor was identified in a man between 70 and 80 years old with urothelial cancer. The specimen was PBMCs, collected around atezolizumab (anti-PD-L1) treatment. Recombination connected TRBV27 to TRBJ1-1; 7 of the junction bases match TRBD1. This receptor carries the CDR3 CASSQQGRTEAFF. The nucleotide sequence reads TGTGCCAGCAGTCAACAGGGGCGGACTGAAGCTTTCTTT.